This T cell receptor beta chain was sequenced during a study of beta chain features in type 1 diabetes. Study overall: Cell yields, gender and age were similar in healthy donors and patients. Whole-study results and caveats: Sampled from patients, naive, central memory and Treg TCRB repertoires appeared more similar than those sampled from healthy donors. Researchers report that Type 1 diabetes patients had moderately but significantly shorter TCRB CDR3s across all four CD4+ subsets.

Expressed TCRB transcripts were sequenced, since all the RNA that had been isolated was reverse transcribed. Repertoires were generated with immunoSEQ multiplex PCR, while TCRdb's copy carries only in-frame clones and drops some. Of hundreds of thousands of clones in the sample, about a tenth were seen once. Isolation of CD4+ naive, central memory, regulatory and stem cell-like memory cells was achieved by sorting via CD45RO/CCR7/CD25/CD127/CD95/CD27. Purities over 98% were achieved in all sorted populations. With respect to this clone: Antigen specificity is unknown. The sample holds other DNA sequences that translate to the same CDR3.

Germline V lookup: CDR1 GTSNPN, CDR2 SVGIG (reference sequence). After removal of 7 bases from V and 4 bases from J, the junction contained 1 base not matched to a gene. This CDR3 comprises 11 residues. This clonotype was sampled from a man aged 30-40 years with type 1 diabetes. The rearrangement joins TRBV30 to TRBJ1-3; 7 nucleotides align to TRBD1. Sequencing used naive CD4+ T cells from blood. Here the CDR3 reads CASGQGNTIYF. The DNA for the CDR3 is TGTGCCTCGGGACAGGGAAACACCATATATTTT.